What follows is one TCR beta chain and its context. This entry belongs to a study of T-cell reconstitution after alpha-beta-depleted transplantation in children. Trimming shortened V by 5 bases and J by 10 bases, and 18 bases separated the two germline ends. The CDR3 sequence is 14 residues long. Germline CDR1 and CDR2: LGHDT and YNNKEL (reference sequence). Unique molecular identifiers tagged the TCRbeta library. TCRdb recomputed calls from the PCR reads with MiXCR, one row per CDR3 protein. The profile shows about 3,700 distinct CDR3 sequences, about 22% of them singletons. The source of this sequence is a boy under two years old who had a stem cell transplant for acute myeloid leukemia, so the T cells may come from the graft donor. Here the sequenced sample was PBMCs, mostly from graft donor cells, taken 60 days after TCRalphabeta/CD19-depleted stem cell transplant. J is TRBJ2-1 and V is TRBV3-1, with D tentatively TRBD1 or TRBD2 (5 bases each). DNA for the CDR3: TGTGCCAGCAGCGGGCAAAGAGGGGTAAGAGAGCAGTTCTTC. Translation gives CASSGQRGVREQFF.